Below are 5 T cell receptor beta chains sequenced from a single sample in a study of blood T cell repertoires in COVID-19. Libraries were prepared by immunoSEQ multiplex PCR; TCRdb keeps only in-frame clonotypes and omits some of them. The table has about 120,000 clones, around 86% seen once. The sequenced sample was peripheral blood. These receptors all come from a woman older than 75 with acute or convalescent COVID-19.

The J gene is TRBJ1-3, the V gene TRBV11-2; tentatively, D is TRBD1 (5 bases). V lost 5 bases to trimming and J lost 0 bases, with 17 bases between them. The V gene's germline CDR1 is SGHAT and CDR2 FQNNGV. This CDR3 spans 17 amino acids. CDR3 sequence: CASSPISRDSSGNTIYF. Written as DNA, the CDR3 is TGTGCCAGCAGCCCTATATCCCGAGACAGCTCTGGAAACACCATATATTTT.

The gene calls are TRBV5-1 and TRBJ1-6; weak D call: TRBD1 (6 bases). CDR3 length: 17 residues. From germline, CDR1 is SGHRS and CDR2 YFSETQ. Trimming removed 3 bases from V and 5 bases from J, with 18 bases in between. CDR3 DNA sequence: TGCGCCAGCAGCTCGCCGGTAGGGGCAGGGGATAATTCACCCCTCCACTTT. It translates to CASSSPVGAGDNSPLHF.

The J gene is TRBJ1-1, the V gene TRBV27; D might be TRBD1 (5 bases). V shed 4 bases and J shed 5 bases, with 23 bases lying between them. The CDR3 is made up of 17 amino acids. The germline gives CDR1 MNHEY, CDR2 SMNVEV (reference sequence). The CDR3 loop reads CASSSSRLQAGITEAFF. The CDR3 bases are TGTGCCAGCAGTTCCTCCCGCCTACAGGCAGGGATAACTGAAGCTTTCTTT.

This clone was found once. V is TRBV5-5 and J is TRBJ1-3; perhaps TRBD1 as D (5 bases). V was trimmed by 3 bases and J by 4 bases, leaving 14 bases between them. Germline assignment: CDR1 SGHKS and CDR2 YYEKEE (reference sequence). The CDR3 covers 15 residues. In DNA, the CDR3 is TGTGCCAGCAGCTGGCAGGGTTCGGGCGGAAACACCATATATTTT. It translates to CASSWQGSGGNTIYF.

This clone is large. CDR3 sequence reads: CASSFSDRGPLDYGYTF. The CDR3 DNA is TGCGCCAGCAGCTTCAGTGACAGGGGCCCACTTGACTATGGCTACACCTTC. The chain couples TRBV5-1 to TRBJ1-2, with 8 bases that match TRBD1. From germline, CDR1 is SGHRS and CDR2 YFSETQ. Unmatched junction bases numbered 12, after V lost 2 bases and J lost 3 bases. The CDR3 has 17 residues.